The clone carrying this TCR beta chain has only one observation. Its matching antigen is unknown. The entry originates in a study of T cell responses to AZD1222 COVID-19 vaccine. Overall study results and limits: Only after the peak T cell response were repertoires sampled.

Assay used: immunoSEQ multiplex PCR; TCRdb lists only in-frame clones, some missing. Seen here are about 190,000 clones, about 94% observed once, and the top ten hold about 9%. This CDR3 has 14 residues. The V end was cut by 3 bases, the J end by 3 bases, with 12 bases between. Germline CDR1 reads SGHRS; CDR2 reads YFSETQ. The sequencing here drew on peripheral blood, taken on day 0 of AZD1222 vaccination. This receptor was identified in an adult in good health. This chain joins TRBV5-1 and TRBJ2-5, with D perhaps matching TRBD1 (6 bases). The CDR3 DNA reads TGCGCCAGCAGCTCCAACGCAGGGGAAGAGACCCAGTACTTC. This sequence encodes CASSSNAGEETQYF. The whole variable domain, filled in from reference TRBV5-1 and TRBJ2-5, reads KAGVTQTPRYLIKTRGQQVTLSCSPISGHRSVSWYQQTPGQGLQFLFEYFSETQRNKGNFPGRFSGRQFSNSRSEMNVSTLELGDSALYLCASSSNAGEETQYFGPGTRLLVL.